These 13 T cell receptor beta chains came from one sample sequenced in a study of tissue T cells after allogeneic stem cell transplantation. The table came from immunoSEQ multiplex PCR; TCRdb's copy has only in-frame clones and leaves some out. In the table there are roughly 45,000 clones, 65% to 80% of which are singletons. Sequenced material: sorted cells pooled from one or two spleens. The receptors derive from a pool of C57BL/6 mice in good health.

This clone is a singleton in its sample. Genes and germline come from the mouse. The CDR3 loop is CAWSLGDRYAEQFF. CDR3 bases read: TGTGCCTGGAGTCTAGGGGACAGATATGCTGAGCAGTTC. The V and J genes are TRBV31 and TRBJ2-1, with 7 positions matching TRBD1. The DNA ends 1 residue before the CDR3 does, and the rest of the CDR3 is filled in from the germline J gene. V was pared by 0 bases and J by 4 bases, with 3 bases of the junction left unmatched. The CDR3 runs 14 residues. Germline V gene sequence: CDR1 GKSSPN, CDR2 SITVG.

A word on this clone: Mouse gene names and germline throughout. The CDR3 end falls 1 residue outside the read, so it is completed with the germline J gene. This chain joins TRBV12-2 and TRBJ2-1; unclear D gene. The V end was cut by 0 bases, the J end by 4 bases, with 6 bases between. Looked up from germline, CDR1 is SGHLS and CDR2 is HYDKME. This CDR3 is built from 13 residues. Incomplete CDR3 DNA: TGTGCCAGCTCTCTCGAACTTTATGCTGAGCAGTTC. Protein sequence: CASSLELYAEQF. The full-length CDR3 reads as CASSLELYAEQFF.

With regard to this clone: Gene labels here are mouse ones. The read ends 1 residue before the CDR3 terminus; that terminus is restored from the germline J gene. The V gene is TRBV31, the J gene TRBJ1-3; possibly TRBD1 for D (6 bases). CDR1 GKSSPN and CDR2 SITVG come from the germline V gene. Deletions cut 7 bases from V and 0 bases from J, with 10 bases between. The CDR3 has 13 residues. The CDR3 protein is CASSGHSGNTLYF. CDR3 DNA (partial): TGTGCCTCCTCGGGACATTCTGGAAATACGCTCTAT.

In regard to this clone: Gene and germline names: mouse. The DNA ends 1 residue before the CDR3 does, and the rest of the CDR3 is filled in from the germline J gene. This chain connects TRBV26 to TRBJ1-2, with D possibly being TRBD1 (6 bases). The CDR3 consists of 13 residues. Germline values: CDR1 KGHPV, CDR2 FQNQEV (reference sequence). V was trimmed by 2 bases and J by 2 bases, leaving 6 bases between them. The CDR3 protein is CASSLQGNSDYTF. The sequenced part of the CDR3 DNA is TGTGCCAGCAGTCTGCAGGGGAACTCCGACTACACC. The full variable domain, completed using reference TRBV26 and TRBJ1-2, is NSKVIQTPRYLVKGQGQKAKMRCIPEKGHPVVFWYQQNKNNEFKFLINFQNQEVLQQIDMTEKRFSAECPSNSPCSLEIQSSEAGDSALYLCASSLQGNSDYTFGSGTRLLVI.

Concerning this clone: Mouse gene names and germline throughout. The read finishes 1 residue shy of the CDR3 end, and the germline J gene is used to complete it. The rearrangement joins TRBV13-2 to TRBJ2-5; possible D gene TRBD1, 6 bases. Trimming stripped 2 bases from V and 2 bases from J, with 9 bases between. Germline lookup yields CDR1 NNHNN and CDR2 SYGAGS (reference sequence). The CDR3 sequence is 14 residues long. The CDR3 protein is CASGEGRGQDTQYF. Incomplete CDR3 DNA: TGTGCCAGCGGTGAAGGCAGGGGCCAAGACACCCAGTAC.

With respect to this clone: Gene names are mouse gene names. With the read ending 1 residue before the CDR3 end, the germline J gene is used to fill in that end. The V call is TRBV5, the J call TRBJ2-3, with TRBD2 matching 10 bases. Germline V CDR1 and CDR2: LGHNA, YNLKQL (reference sequence). With V trimmed by 5 bases and J by 2 bases, 7 bases remained unmatched. This CDR3 contains 16 residues. The covered CDR3 bases are TGTGCCAGCAGCTCGACTGGGGGGAGTGATGCAGAAACGCTGTAT. This encodes CASSSTGGSDAETLY. From start to end, the CDR3 is CASSSTGGSDAETLYF.

A note on this clone: Any gene name here is a mouse gene name. From the germline J gene comes the end of the CDR3, since the read stops 1 residue before it. The rearrangement joins TRBV13-1 to TRBJ2-1; TRBD1 matches at 7 bases. The CDR3 is 15 amino acids. CDR1 NSHNY and CDR2 SYGAGN come from the germline V gene. Trimming took 6 bases from V and 6 from J; bases not matched to a gene: 12. The sequenced CDR3 bases are TGTGCCAGCACACCAAACAGGGGAGGCGGTGCTGAGCAGTTC. Its translation is CASTPNRGGGAEQF. In full, the CDR3 reads CASTPNRGGGAEQFF.

About this clone itself: Gene names are the mouse ones. Read data end 1 residue before the CDR3 end; the end is taken from the germline J gene. V usage is TRBV19 and J usage is TRBJ2-5; no reliable D call. With 4 bases removed from V and 0 bases from J, the gap between germline ends came to 6 bases. There are 13 residues in the CDR3. CDR1 is FNHDT, CDR2 SITEND, per germline (reference sequence). The CDR3 reads CASSLNNQDTQYF. CDR3 bases read: TGTGCCAGCAGTCTAAATAACCAAGACACCCAGTAC.

Comment on this clone: Genes and germline come from the mouse. Read sequence stops 1 residue before the CDR3 end, and the germline J gene provides the missing end. V usage is TRBV19 and J usage is TRBJ2-7; 7 nucleotides match TRBD2. This CDR3 contains 14 residues. V lost 4 bases and J lost 0; bases outside the gene matches: 4. Germline lookup yields CDR1 FNHDT and CDR2 SITEND (reference sequence). The covered CDR3 bases are TGTGCCAGCAGTCCACTGGGGAGCTCCTATGAACAGTAC. It specifies CASSPLGSSYEQY. The complete CDR3 reads CASSPLGSSYEQYF.

This clone occurred a few times. These gene names are mouse names. The read halts 1 residue ahead of the CDR3 end, with the missing end drawn from the germline J gene. The V and J genes are TRBV3 and TRBJ1-2; D may be TRBD1 (6 bases). Germline loops: CDR1 SNHLY, CDR2 FYNGKV (reference sequence). V was shortened by 1 base and J by 4 bases, with 7 bases between the two germline ends. The CDR3 length is 13 residues. CDR3 loop: CASSLDRASDYTF. The sequenced part of the CDR3 DNA is TGTGCCAGCAGCTTAGACAGGGCCTCCGACTACACC.

To note about this clone: Mouse germline and gene names are used. The read ends 1 residue early relative to the CDR3; the germline J gene fills the gap. The chain has TRBV13-1 and TRBJ2-1; tentative D call: TRBD1 (6 bases). CDR3 length equals 15 residues. Trimming removed 3 bases at V and 1 base at J, with 11 bases between. Germline V lookup: CDR1 NSHNY, CDR2 SYGAGN. The CDR3 loop reads CASSARQANYAEQFF. The sequenced part of the CDR3 DNA is TGTGCCAGCAGTGCGCGACAGGCCAACTATGCTGAGCAGTTC.

Points on this clone: Germline and genes: mouse. The CDR3 goes on 1 residue after the read ends, and that part is filled in from the germline J gene. J is TRBJ1-1 and V is TRBV31, with 9 bases fitting TRBD1. The CDR3 has 15 residues. The V segment lost 0 bases and the J segment 0 bases; nucleotides outside the gene matches: 2. CDR1 GKSSPN and CDR2 SITVG come from the germline V gene. The covered CDR3 bases are TGTGCCTGGAGTCTGGGGACAGGGTCAAACACAGAAGTCTTC. Its protein product is CAWSLGTGSNTEVF. The full CDR3 protein reads CAWSLGTGSNTEVFF.

Comment on this clone: Mouse gene names apply. With the read ending 1 residue before the CDR3 end, the germline J gene is used to fill in that end. The chain employs TRBV4 and TRBJ2-5; 9 nucleotides align to TRBD1. CDR3 length: 12 amino acids. The V segment lost 5 bases and the J segment 8 bases; nucleotides outside the gene matches: 2. Germline loops: CDR1 LGHDT, CDR2 YNNKQL (reference sequence). The CDR3 sequence is CASSRQGGTQYF. The part of the CDR3 DNA that was read is TGTGCCAGCAGCCGACAGGGGGGCACCCAGTAC.